These 29 T cell receptor beta chains came from one sample sequenced in a study of T-cell memory formation after mild COVID-19. TCRdb ran MiXCR on the 5' RACE reads and lists one entry per CDR3 protein. The sample shows approximately 35,000 distinct CDR3 sequences, about 21% of them seen only once. The specimen was PBMCs or a T cell subset sorted from them (not recorded which). These receptors were obtained from an adult who had mild COVID-19 (a few samples of this study predate the infection). Cell type and time point are not known.

There are many counts of this clonotype. The rearrangement uses TRBV12-3 or TRBV12-4 and TRBJ2-7, with D possibly called TRBD1 or TRBD2 (5 bases each). The CDR3 spans 14 residues. Trimming took 6 bases from V and 0 from J, leaving 12 bases between them. The CDR3 sequence: CASRRDGSSYEQYF. CDR3 in DNA: TGTGCCAGCAGACGGGACGGAAGCTCCTACGAGCAGTACTTC.

There are many counts of this clonotype. The rearrangement links TRBV5-1 to TRBJ2-2; D is unclear. Germline V gene lookup returns CDR1 SGHRS and CDR2 YFSETQ. CDR3 length: 12 amino acids. The V and J ends lost 4 bases and 8 bases respectively, with 9 bases between them. In nucleotides, the CDR3 is TGCGCCAGCAGCCGAATCGGAGGGGAGCTGTTTTTT. It yields the protein CASSRIGGELFF.

This clonotype was observed many times. The rearrangement links TRBV12-3 or TRBV12-4 to TRBJ1-1; 9 nucleotides line up with TRBD1. V dropped 7 bases and J dropped 6; count of bases not matched to a gene: 12. The CDR3 is made up of 15 amino acids. CDR3 sequence: CASKLTGGAFAEAFF. The CDR3 DNA is TGTGCCAGCAAACTGACAGGGGGGGCTTTCGCTGAAGCTTTCTTT.

This clonotype showed up many times. The V gene is TRBV25-1, the J gene TRBJ2-5, with TRBD1 identical over 8 bases. The trim removed 4 bases at V and 3 bases at J, leaving 10 bases unmatched. The germline gives CDR1 MGHDK, CDR2 SYGVNS. The CDR3 has 16 residues. The CDR3 sequence is CASSAYQGALKETQYF. The DNA of the CDR3 is TGTGCCAGCAGTGCCTACCAGGGGGCACTCAAAGAGACCCAGTACTTC.

The genes are TRBV30 and TRBJ2-5, with D unresolved. V was shortened by 0 bases and J by 5 bases, with 10 bases between the two germline ends. The CDR3 covers 13 residues. The V gene's germline CDR1 is GTSNPN and CDR2 SVGIG (reference sequence). This CDR3 reads CAWSVRLRETQYF. Written as DNA, the CDR3 is TGTGCCTGGAGTGTGCGGCTCCGGGAGACCCAGTACTTC.

This clonotype is medium-sized (0.01 to 0.1%) in the sample. The chain links TRBV7-6 to TRBJ2-2; 10 bases map to TRBD1. The CDR3 runs to 16 residues. Losses at the gene ends were 4 bases for V and 7 bases for J; bases not matched to a gene: 9. Germline-derived CDR1 and CDR2 are SGHVS and FNYEAQ. The CDR3, as DNA: TGTGCCAGCAGCTCCGTGGGACAGGGGAAGATCGGGGAGCTGTTTTTT. Amino acids: CASSSVGQGKIGELFF. The full variable domain, rest sourced from reference TRBV7-6 and TRBJ2-2, is GAGVSQSPRYKVTKRGQDVALRCDPISGHVSLYWYRQALGQGPEFLTYFNYEAQQDKSGLPNDRFSAERPEGSISTLTIQRTEQRDSAMYRCASSSVGQGKIGELFFGEGSRLTVL.

This clonotype was recorded at least ten times. J is TRBJ1-1 and V is TRBV20-1; D uncertain. This CDR3 has 13 residues. The V gene's germline CDR1 is DFQATT and CDR2 SNEGSKA (reference sequence). Trimming took off 6 bases at V and 0 bases at J, with 11 bases between the two ends. The CDR3 here is CSALGLMNTEAFF. In nucleotides, the CDR3 is TGCAGTGCCCTAGGGCTGATGAACACTGAAGCTTTCTTT.

V and J are TRBV7-9 and TRBJ1-1; weak D call: TRBD1 (6 bases). CDR1 is SEHNR, CDR2 FQNEAQ, per germline (reference sequence). The CDR3 has 11 amino acids. The DNA for the CDR3 is TGTCTCGCAGGGGAGAACACTGAAGCTTTCTTT. This encodes CLAGENTEAFF.

In this sample, this clonotype is medium-sized. The genes are TRBV7-9 and TRBJ2-7, with D maybe TRBD1 (5 bases). Trimming shortened V by 5 bases and J by 4 bases, and 6 bases separated the two germline ends. CDR1 is SEHNR and CDR2 is FQNEAQ in the germline V gene (reference sequence). The CDR3 totals 11 residues. As DNA, the CDR3 is TGTGCCAGCAGCCCAGGGTACGAGCAGTACTTC. Amino acid sequence: CASSPGYEQYF.

This clonotype was recorded many times. The chain joins TRBV29-1 to TRBJ2-2; D not certain. Germline CDR1 is SQVTM and CDR2 is ANQGSEA. V gave up 4 bases and J gave up 1 base, with 10 bases separating them. This CDR3 comprises 14 residues. The CDR3 DNA follows: TGCAGCGTTGTGGGCAAGGAGAACACCGGGGAGCTGTTTTTT. This sequence encodes CSVVGKENTGELFF.

This clonotype has ten or more counts. The V call is TRBV7-3, the J call TRBJ2-1, with 9 bases that match TRBD2. Per the germline V gene, CDR1 is SGHTA and CDR2 is FQGTGA. There are 15 residues in the CDR3. With V trimmed by 1 base and J by 7 bases, 5 bases remained unmatched. The CDR3 region has the DNA TGTGCCAGCAGCTTAAGAGCGGGAGGCCCTAATGAGCAGTTCTTC. Protein sequence: CASSLRAGGPNEQFF.

The table lists this clonotype with many counts. The V gene is TRBV29-1, the J gene TRBJ1-1; perhaps TRBD1 as D (5 bases). Germline V gene sequence: CDR1 SQVTM, CDR2 ANQGSEA. The CDR3 extends over 13 amino acids. Trimming took 7 bases from V and 4 from J, leaving 16 bases between them. CDR3 coding DNA: TGCAGCGGCCAAATGCTTGGGGCCACTGAAGCTTTCTTT. Its translation is CSGQMLGATEAFF.

This clonotype was counted at least ten times. The chain is built from TRBV16 and TRBJ2-7, with 11 bases fitting TRBD1. The CDR3 spans 15 residues. Germline CDR1 KGHSY, CDR2 FQNENV. The V gene end was trimmed by 8 bases and the J gene end by 2 bases; junction bases not matched to a gene: 8. CDR3 DNA sequence: TGTGCCAGCTGCGAAAAGGGACAGGGGGCCTACGAGCAGTACTTC. Amino acids: CASCEKGQGAYEQYF.

This clonotype was seen just once. The J gene is TRBJ1-1, the V gene TRBV7-9; TRBD1 matches at 8 bases. The CDR3 is made up of 13 amino acids. V lost 5 bases, J lost 8 bases, and 7 bases stayed unmatched. Germline CDR1 and CDR2: SEHNR and FQNEAQ (reference sequence). CDR3 bases: TGTGCCAGCAGCCCCCCGGACAGGGACGAAGCTTTCTTT. Its translation: CASSPPDRDEAFF.

In its sample, this clonotype was seen a few times. The genes are TRBV9 and TRBJ2-1; D gene unclear. This CDR3 region has 14 residues. In germline, CDR1 is SGDLS, CDR2 YYNGEE. Between the trimmed V and J ends, which lost 1 base and 9 bases, there was a span of 14 bases. The CDR3 DNA reads TGTGCCAGCAGCGTACGGGTAGGCTTGGGTGAGCAGTTCTTC. Translating gives CASSVRVGLGEQFF.

This clonotype was picked up many times. This rearrangement joins TRBV18 to TRBJ1-4, with D tentatively TRBD1 (5 bases). Germline V gene lookup returns CDR1 KGHSH and CDR2 LQKENI. CDR3 length equals 14 residues. Trimming stripped 0 bases from V and 7 bases from J, with 9 bases between. Written as DNA, the CDR3 is TGTGCCAGCTCACCACCGGGGACTCGTGAAAAACTGTTTTTT. Translating gives CASSPPGTREKLFF.

This clonotype showed up many times. The V and J genes are TRBV24-1 and TRBJ2-1, with TRBD2 matching over 9 bases. The CDR3 contains 17 residues. Germline V gene sequence: CDR1 KGHDR, CDR2 SFDVKD. V dropped 7 bases and J dropped 4; count of bases not matched to a gene: 13. In DNA, the CDR3 is TGTGCCACCAGGCTCAAGGTAGCGGGGGAACTTTACAATGAGCAGTTCTTC. This encodes CATRLKVAGELYNEQFF.

In its sample, this clonotype was seen many times. The chain employs TRBV5-5 and TRBJ2-7; 10 bases fit TRBD1. The V and J ends lost 2 bases and 1 base, in that order; junction bases with no gene match: 3. CDR1 is SGHKS, CDR2 YYEKEE, per germline (reference sequence). This CDR3 is built from 15 residues. The CDR3 loop reads CASSFRDRGSYEQYF. DNA for the CDR3: TGTGCCAGCAGCTTCCGGGACAGGGGATCCTACGAGCAGTACTTC.

This clonotype has ten or more counts. The chain uses TRBV29-1 and TRBJ1-3; 12 nucleotides align to TRBD1. Germline V gene data show CDR1 as SQVTM and CDR2 as ANQGSEA. The junction had 4 bases not matched to a gene; V was cut back by 4 bases and J by 0 bases. This CDR3 has 16 amino acids. The CDR3 region has the DNA TGCAGCGTTGCAGGGACAGGGGGCGCCTCTGGAAACACCATATATTTT. This encodes CSVAGTGGASGNTIYF.

This clonotype was picked up many times. This chain connects TRBV5-1 to TRBJ2-1, with D maybe TRBD1 (5 bases). Deletions cut 1 base from V and 2 bases from J, with 13 bases between. Germline V CDR1 and CDR2: SGHRS, YFSETQ. The CDR3 runs 16 residues. The CDR3 loop reads CASSLNGQGTYNEQFF. The DNA of the CDR3 is TGCGCCAGCAGCTTGAATGGGCAGGGCACCTACAATGAGCAGTTCTTC.

The count of this clonotype is one. The rearrangement uses TRBV27 and TRBJ1-5; no reliable D call. Germline CDR1 and CDR2: MNHEY and SMNVEV (reference sequence). This CDR3 is built from 12 residues. V lost 8 bases to trimming and J lost 1 base, with 6 bases between them. CDR3 region: CASGRSNQPQHF. DNA for the CDR3: TGTGCCAGCGGACGGAGCAATCAGCCCCAGCATTTT.

This clonotype has at least ten counts. The rearrangement uses TRBV4-2 and TRBJ2-5; D not certain. V gave up 4 bases and J gave up 3 bases, with 24 bases separating them. The CDR3 loop spans 18 amino acids. Germline V gives CDR1 LGHNA, CDR2 YNFKEQ. Here the CDR3 reads CASSPRGTATRSKETQYF. CDR3 DNA: TGTGCCAGCAGCCCCCGAGGAACAGCGACCCGGAGTAAAGAGACCCAGTACTTC.

The chain joins TRBV12-3 or TRBV12-4 to TRBJ1-1, with no clear D. With 6 bases removed from V and 3 bases from J, the gap between germline ends came to 5 bases. The CDR3 consists of 11 residues. The CDR3 nucleotides read TGTGCCAGCAGCCTTCACACTGAAGCTTTCTTT. Translating it yields CASSLHTEAFF.

This clonotype was recorded at least ten times. V gene TRBV5-1 combines with J gene TRBJ2-6; 11 bases are shared with TRBD1. Germline V gene data show CDR1 as SGHRS and CDR2 as YFSETQ. This CDR3 spans 17 amino acids. The ends lost 4 bases at V and 0 bases at J; junction bases unmatched: 3. The DNA of the CDR3 is TGCGCCAGCAGCGTGGGACAGGGGGGCTCTGGGGCCAACGTCCTGACTTTC. It translates to CASSVGQGGSGANVLTF.

Ten or more counts support this clonotype. The chain carries TRBV5-4 and TRBJ2-3; possible D gene TRBD2, 5 bases. The V end lost 4 bases, the J end lost 4 bases, and 13 bases lay between the germline ends. The CDR3 covers 14 residues. CDR1 and CDR2 (germline): SGHNT, YYREEE (reference sequence). The CDR3 DNA is TGTGCCAGCAGCCTTGAGGGATGGGCAGATACGCAGTATTTT. Translation: CASSLEGWADTQYF.

This chain uses TRBV12-3 or TRBV12-4 with TRBJ2-7, with TRBD1 as a possible D gene (6 bases). Trimming cost V 5 bases and J 2 bases, with 16 bases left between them. The CDR3 loop spans 15 amino acids. CDR3 sequence (DNA): TGTGCCAGCAGTCGCTATCGGGCAGGGGCCTACGAGCAGTACTTC. Protein sequence: CASSRYRAGAYEQYF.

The chain joins TRBV20-1 to TRBJ2-1, with 8 bases fitting TRBD2. This CDR3 region has 14 residues. Trimming took 1 base from V and 4 from J; bases not matched to a gene: 3. The germline V gene encodes CDR1 DFQATT and CDR2 SNEGSKA (reference sequence). The CDR3 loop reads CSARVGRGYNEQFF. The CDR3 bases are TGCAGTGCTAGAGTCGGGAGGGGTTACAATGAGCAGTTCTTC.

This clonotype was counted at least ten times. At one boundary the junction diverges from the germline segment, which might be a read error. This chain uses TRBV7-7 with TRBJ2-3, with D possibly matching TRBD2 (6 bases). CDR1 and CDR2 (germline): SSHAT, FNYEAQ (reference sequence). The CDR3 is 15 amino acids. Here the CDR3 reads CASSSGLSSTDTQYF. In nucleotides, the CDR3 is TGTGCTAGCAGCTCGGGACTTTCGAGCACAGATACGCAGTATTTT.

V usage is TRBV7-2 and J usage is TRBJ2-1; TRBD2 aligns across 9 bases. With 8 bases clipped from V and 2 bases from J, the junction kept 10 bases outside the gene matches. This CDR3 comprises 16 residues. Germline V gives CDR1 SGHTA, CDR2 FQGNSA. The CDR3 DNA reads TGTGCCAGCCGGACTCCTGCGGGGGGGACCTACAATGAGCAGTTCTTC. This codes for CASRTPAGGTYNEQFF.